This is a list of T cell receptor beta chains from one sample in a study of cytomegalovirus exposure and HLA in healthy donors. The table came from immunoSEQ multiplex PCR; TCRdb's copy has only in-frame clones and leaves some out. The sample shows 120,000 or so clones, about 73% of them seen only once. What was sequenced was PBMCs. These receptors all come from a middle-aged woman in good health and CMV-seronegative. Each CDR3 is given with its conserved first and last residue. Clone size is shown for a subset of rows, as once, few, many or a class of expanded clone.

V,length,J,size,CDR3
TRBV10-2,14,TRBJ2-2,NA,CASSETGLAGELFF
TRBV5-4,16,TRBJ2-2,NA,CASSFGQGANTGELFF
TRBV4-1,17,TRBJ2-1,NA,CASSSQPLLAGVNEQFF
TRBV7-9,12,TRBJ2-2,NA,CASSQGGGELFF
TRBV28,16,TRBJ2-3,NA,CASSKGLAGGGDTQYF
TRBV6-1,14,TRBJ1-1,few,CASTITPENTEAFF
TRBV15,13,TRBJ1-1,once,CATTPTDNTEAFF
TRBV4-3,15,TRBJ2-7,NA,CASSPSTGIYNEQYF
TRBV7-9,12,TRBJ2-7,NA,CASSRDSSEQYF
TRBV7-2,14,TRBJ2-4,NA,CASSLAGDNHIQYF
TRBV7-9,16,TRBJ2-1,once,CASSSQRGRSYNEQFF
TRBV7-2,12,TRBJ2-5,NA,CASSQIQETQYF
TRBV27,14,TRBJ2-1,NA,CASSLSGRYNEQFF
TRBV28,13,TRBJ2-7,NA,CASFRAGVGEQYF
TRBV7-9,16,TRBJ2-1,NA,CSSSLRGTSGRGEQFF
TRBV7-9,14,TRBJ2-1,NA,CASSWENPRYEQFF
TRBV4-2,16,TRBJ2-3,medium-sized,CASSQGGTSGADTQYF
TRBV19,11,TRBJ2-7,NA,CASSIRGEQYF
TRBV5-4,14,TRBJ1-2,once,CASRETGGANGYTF
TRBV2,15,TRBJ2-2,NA,CASSSGTVAPGELFF
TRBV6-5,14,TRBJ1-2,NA,CASSQGLKNYGYTF
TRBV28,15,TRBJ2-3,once,CASSFSLAATDTQYF
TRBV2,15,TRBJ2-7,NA,CASSDLTLEDYEQYF
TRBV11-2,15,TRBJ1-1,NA,CASSLDPGMATEAFF
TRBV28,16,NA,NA,CASSFSPQGALYEQYF
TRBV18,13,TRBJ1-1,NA,CASSPTGQVEAFF
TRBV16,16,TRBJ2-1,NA,CASSPRTGSSYNEQFF
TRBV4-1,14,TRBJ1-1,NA,CASSGRTANTEAFF
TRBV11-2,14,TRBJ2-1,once,CATCCRDSYNEQFF
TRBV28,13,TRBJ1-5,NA,CASRSGLNQPQHF
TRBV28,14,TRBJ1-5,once,CASSLWGNNQPQHF